This T cell receptor beta chain was sequenced in a study of blood T cell repertoires in COVID-19. Study-level information: Material from acute and convalescent COVID-19 was sourced from the United States, Italy and Spain. The cDNA or gDNA used as material had been derived from T cells, B-cell-depleted T cells, or PBMCs.

Germline trimming cut 2 bases from V and 5 bases from J; bases unmatched to any gene: 4. The length of the CDR3 is 15 residues. The germline V gene encodes CDR1 KGHSH and CDR2 LQKENI. Per the study methods: Using reference gene primer amplification, nucleated cell counts were estimated. Assay used: immunoSEQ multiplex PCR; TCRdb lists only in-frame clones, some missing. V, J and clone size are those of that table, while D and trimming were read from the DNA. The profile shows roughly 15,000 clones, around 73% of them singletons. This chain uses TRBV18 with TRBJ2-1; 9 nucleotides agree with TRBD2. This receptor was identified in a human donor in a cohort sampled during active COVID-19. The sequenced sample was peripheral blood. CDR3: CASSPAGGPNNEQFF. CDR3 in DNA: TGTGCCAGCTCACCAGCGGGAGGGCCGAACAATGAGCAGTTCTTC.